The next 10 T cell receptor beta chains were all read from a single sample in a study of blood T cell repertoires in COVID-19. Measured with immunoSEQ multiplex PCR; TCRdb has only the in-frame clones, and not every one. In the table there are a few hundred thousand clones, approximately 90% of which are singletons. Specimen: peripheral blood. All receptors derive from a man aged 65 to 79 with acute or convalescent COVID-19.

The chain links TRBV6-5 to TRBJ2-2; 9 bases agree with TRBD2. The CDR3 is 15 amino acids. Germline trimming cut 7 bases from V and 3 bases from J; bases unmatched to any gene: 6. From germline, CDR1 is MNHEY and CDR2 SVGAGI. The CDR3 sequence: CASNLREGYTGELFF. The CDR3 DNA reads TGTGCCAGCAACTTGCGGGAGGGTTACACCGGGGAGCTGTTTTTT.

This sequence joins TRBV29-1 and TRBJ2-7, with 7 bases lining up with TRBD1. V gave up 0 bases and J gave up 2 bases; unmatched junction bases: 10. Per germline, CDR1 SQVTM and CDR2 ANQGSEA. The CDR3 has 16 amino acids. CDR3 in amino acids: CSVEDMGDDRAYEQYF. CDR3 coding DNA: TGCAGCGTTGAAGATATGGGTGATGACAGGGCCTACGAGCAGTACTTC.

V gene TRBV7-8 combines with J gene TRBJ2-7; 8 bases agree with TRBD2. CDR1 is SGHVS and CDR2 is FQNEAQ in the germline V gene. This CDR3 has 15 residues. V lost 4 bases, J lost 7 bases, and 12 bases stayed unmatched. Here the CDR3 DNA reads TGTGCCAGCAGCTACGCCGGGACTAGAATAGGGGAGCAGTACTTC. It translates to CASSYAGTRIGEQYF. The variable domain in full, completed from reference TRBV7-8 and TRBJ2-7, reads GAGVSQSPRYKVAKRGQDVALRCDPISGHVSLFWYQQALGQGPEFLTYFQNEAQLDKSGLPSDRFFAERPEGSVSTLKIQRTQQEDSAVYLCASSYAGTRIGEQYFGPGTRLTVT.

This chain uses TRBV9 with TRBJ2-7; D is undetermined. The CDR3 extends over 13 amino acids. Deletions cut 0 bases from V and 6 bases from J, with 10 bases between. Looked up from germline, CDR1 is SGDLS and CDR2 is YYNGEE. The CDR3 is CASSVGSWAEQYF. The CDR3 region has the DNA TGTGCCAGCAGCGTAGGTAGTTGGGCCGAGCAGTACTTC. The whole variable domain, filled in from reference TRBV9 and TRBJ2-7, reads DSGVTQTPKHLITATGQRVTLRCSPRSGDLSVYWYQQSLDQGLQFLIQYYNGEERAKGNILERFSAQQFPDLHSELNLSSLELGDSALYFCASSVGSWAEQYFGPGTRLTVT.

V usage is TRBV10-3 and J usage is TRBJ2-1, with 10 positions matching TRBD2. CDR1 and CDR2 from the germline V gene are ENHRY and SYGVKD. The CDR3 totals 15 residues. With V trimmed by 2 bases and J by 5 bases, 3 bases remained unmatched. The CDR3 loop is CAISEASGSHNEQFF. Here the CDR3 DNA reads TGTGCCATCAGTGAGGCTAGCGGGAGCCACAATGAGCAGTTCTTC.

V usage is TRBV6-6 and J usage is TRBJ2-2; 7 nucleotides align to TRBD1. Looked up from germline, CDR1 is MNHNY and CDR2 is SVGAGI (reference sequence). V lost 5 bases to trimming and J lost 5 bases; unmatched junction nucleotides: 5. CDR3 length: 14 amino acids. CDR3 in DNA: TGTGCCAGCAGTCAGCGACAGGGAACCGGGGAGCTGTTTTTT. Translating it yields CASSQRQGTGELFF.

The rearrangement uses TRBV13 and TRBJ2-5, with 9 bases that match TRBD2. CDR3 size: 17 residues. Per the germline V gene, CDR1 is PRHDT and CDR2 is FYEKMQ (reference sequence). V gave up 4 bases and J gave up 5 bases; unmatched junction bases: 14. CDR3 nucleotides: TGTGCCAGCAGCTCCCGAGGTCGCGGGAGGGCCGTTGAGACCCAGTACTTC. It encodes CASSSRGRGRAVETQYF.

In nucleotides, the CDR3 is TGTGCCAGCAGCGTCGACAGGGTAAATGGCTACACCTTC. Translating it yields CASSVDRVNGYTF. V gene TRBV7-2 combines with J gene TRBJ1-2; 7 bases fit TRBD1. V dropped 5 bases and J dropped 6; count of bases not matched to a gene: 6. The germline V gene encodes CDR1 SGHTA and CDR2 FQGNSA. This CDR3 is built from 13 residues.

This chain links TRBV11-1 with TRBJ2-1; D gene unclear. The CDR3 totals 13 residues. Germline V gene lookup returns CDR1 SGHAT and CDR2 FQDESV (reference sequence). V was shortened by 5 bases and J by 6 bases, with 11 bases between the two germline ends. CDR3 loop: CASSPSGGNEQFF. The CDR3 DNA follows: TGTGCCAGCAGCCCCTCAGGTGGCAATGAGCAGTTCTTC.

The rearrangement uses TRBV5-1 and TRBJ1-1, with TRBD1 identical over 7 bases. The germline gives CDR1 SGHRS, CDR2 YFSETQ. V lost 1 base and J lost 14; bases outside the gene matches: 17. CDR3 length: 15 residues. The CDR3: CASSLYSRGNTIAFF. The DNA for the CDR3 is TGCGCCAGCAGCTTGTACTCCAGGGGGAATACGATAGCCTTCTTT.